The sample holds a few counts of the clone carrying this T cell receptor beta chain. Its matching antigen is unknown. Assay: immunoSEQ multiplex PCR; the TCRdb copy retains only in-frame clones and omits some. The sample consists of about a million clones, around 77% of them appearing once. This entry belongs to a study of shared clonotypes between healthy human individuals. The ends were cut back, 5 bases at V and 4 bases at J, with 9 bases in the middle. There are 13 residues in the CDR3. Germline CDR1 reads GTSNPN; CDR2 reads SVGIG (reference sequence). General observations from the study: Rarefaction showed sorted-subset sequencing was incomplete despite large depth.

The source is a man aged 18 to 30 in good health. Some clones in this sample may be carry-over from other donors' samples. The gene calls are TRBV30 and TRBJ1-6; TRBD1 is a possible D gene (5 bases). Source material: memory CD4+ T cells from PBMCs. This sample's subset: CD45RA-negative fraction. CDR3: CAWQQGYNSPLHF. The CDR3, as DNA: TGTGCCTGGCAGCAGGGTTATAATTCACCCCTCCACTTT. Complete variable domain (other parts from reference TRBV30 and TRBJ1-6): SQTIHQWPATLVQPVGSPLSLECTVEGTSNPNLYWYRQAAGRGLQLLFYSVGIGQISSEVPQNLSASRPQDRQFILSSKKLLLSDSGFYLCAWQQGYNSPLHFGNGTRLTVT.